This T cell receptor beta chain comes out of a study of shared clonotypes between healthy human individuals. Study-wide points: On the whole, naive subsets had larger estimated richness than memory subsets had. Sharing across four donors was highest in naive CD4 (around 5%) and lowest in memory CD8 (roughly 0.4%).

TCRdb keeps only in-frame clones here, not all; method: immunoSEQ multiplex PCR. The sample shows about 2.3 million clones, 80% to 95% of them seen only once. The CDR3 extends over 16 amino acids. In germline, CDR1 is SGHNT, CDR2 YENEEA. V was pared by 1 base and J by 7 bases, with 5 bases of the junction left unmatched. Naive CD45RA+ and memory CD45RA-negative subsets were split from CD4+ cells. Note on this clone: Its antigen remains unknown.

This clonotype originated in a man aged 18 to 29 in good health. Some clones in this sample may be carry-over from other donors' samples. Sequencing was performed on naive CD4+ T cells from PBMCs. Subset indicated: CD45RA+ positively selected. The rearrangement uses TRBV11-3 and TRBJ2-1, with TRBD1 matching 12 bases. In nucleotides, the CDR3 is TGTGCCAGCAGCTTAGGGGGGACAGGGGGCTGGAATGAGCAGTTCTTC. Translated, it gives CASSLGGTGGWNEQFF.